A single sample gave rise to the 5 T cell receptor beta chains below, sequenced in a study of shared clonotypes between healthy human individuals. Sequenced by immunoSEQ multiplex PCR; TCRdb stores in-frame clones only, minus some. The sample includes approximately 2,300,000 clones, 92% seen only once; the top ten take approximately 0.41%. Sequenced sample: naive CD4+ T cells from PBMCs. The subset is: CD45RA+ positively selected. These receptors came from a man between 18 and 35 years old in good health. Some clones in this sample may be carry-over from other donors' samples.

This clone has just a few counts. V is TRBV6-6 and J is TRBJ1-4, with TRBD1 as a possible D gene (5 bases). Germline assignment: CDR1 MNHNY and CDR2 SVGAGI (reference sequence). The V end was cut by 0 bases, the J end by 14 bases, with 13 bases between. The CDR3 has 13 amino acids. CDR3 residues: CASSYSMGEGLFF. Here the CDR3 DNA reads TGTGCCAGCAGTTACTCGATGGGGGAAGGGCTGTTTTTT.

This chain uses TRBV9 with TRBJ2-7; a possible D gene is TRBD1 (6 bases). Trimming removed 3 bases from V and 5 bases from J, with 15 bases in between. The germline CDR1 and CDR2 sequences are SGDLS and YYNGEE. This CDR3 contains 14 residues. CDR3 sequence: CASSATTGKDEQYF. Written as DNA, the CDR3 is TGTGCCAGCAGCGCAACGACAGGCAAAGACGAGCAGTACTTC.

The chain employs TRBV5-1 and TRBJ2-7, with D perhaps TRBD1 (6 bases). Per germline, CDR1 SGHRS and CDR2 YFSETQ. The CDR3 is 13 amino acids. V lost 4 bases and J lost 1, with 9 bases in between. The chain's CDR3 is CASSEDSSYEQYF. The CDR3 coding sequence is TGCGCCAGCAGCGAGGACAGTTCCTACGAGCAGTACTTC.

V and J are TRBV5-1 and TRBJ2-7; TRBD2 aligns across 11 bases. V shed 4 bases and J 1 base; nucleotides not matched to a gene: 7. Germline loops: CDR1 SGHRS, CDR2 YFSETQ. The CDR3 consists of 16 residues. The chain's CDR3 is CASSPAGTSGSYEQYF. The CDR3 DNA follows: TGCGCCAGCAGCCCAGCCGGGACTAGCGGATCCTACGAGCAGTACTTC.

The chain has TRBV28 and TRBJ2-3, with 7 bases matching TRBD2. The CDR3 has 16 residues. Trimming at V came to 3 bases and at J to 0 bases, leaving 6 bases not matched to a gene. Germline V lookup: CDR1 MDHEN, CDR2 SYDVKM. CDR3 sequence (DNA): TGTGCCAGCAGTTTCCCTGGGCGGGGGAGCACAGATACGCAGTATTTT. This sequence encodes CASSFPGRGSTDTQYF.